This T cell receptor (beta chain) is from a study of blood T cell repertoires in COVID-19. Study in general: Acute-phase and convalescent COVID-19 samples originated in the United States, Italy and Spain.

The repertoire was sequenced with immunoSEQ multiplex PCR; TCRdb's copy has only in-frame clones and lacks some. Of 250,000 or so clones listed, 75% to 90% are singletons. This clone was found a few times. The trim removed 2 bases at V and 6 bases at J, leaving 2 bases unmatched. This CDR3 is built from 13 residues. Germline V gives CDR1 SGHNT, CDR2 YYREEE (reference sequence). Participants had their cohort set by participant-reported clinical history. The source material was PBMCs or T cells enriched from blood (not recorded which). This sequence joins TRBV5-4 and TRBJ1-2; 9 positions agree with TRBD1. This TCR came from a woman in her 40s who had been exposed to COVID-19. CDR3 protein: CASSLTGGNGYTF. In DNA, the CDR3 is TGTGCCAGCAGCTTAACAGGGGGCAATGGCTACACCTTC.